This T cell receptor (beta chain) was captured by sequencing in a study of vaccination effects on CD4 cells after COVID-19. Before sequencing, viral peptide pools were used by the ViraFEST assay to expand antigen-specific CD4+ T cells. Once cultured for 10 days, the cells underwent separation to obtain CD4+ T cells. A density of about 1.8 million PBMC per well was used; these cells were cultured with roughly 10 IU/ml IL-2 and roughly 9.5 ug/ml peptides. In its sample, this clone was seen a few times. Its antigen is not known. Sequencing used immunoSEQ multiplex PCR; TCRdb keeps in-frame clones, though not all of them. Here the sample spans roughly 76,000 clones, about 74% being singletons. V was cut by 1 base and J by 5 bases, with 11 bases left in between. Germline V gene sequence: CDR1 SNHLY, CDR2 FYNNEI. The CDR3 is made up of 15 amino acids.

The sample here was CD4+ T cells from PBMCs cultured with HCoV-229E spike peptides, taken before COVID-19 vaccination. V and J are TRBV2 and TRBJ2-2; maybe TRBD2 (6 bases). The clonotype originates from a human donor who received a COVID-19 vaccine. CDR3 sequence: CASSEVRAGTGELFF. For the CDR3, the DNA is TGTGCCAGCAGTGAAGTAAGGGCGGGAACCGGGGAGCTGTTTTTT.